This T cell receptor (beta chain) was observed in a study of T cells in localized non-small cell lung cancer. V was cut by 7 bases and J by 0 bases, with 15 bases left in between. The germline V gene encodes CDR1 MNHEY and CDR2 SVGAGI. The CDR3 length is 15 residues. Broader study findings: The study found T cell clonality highest in uninvolved adjacent lung, above tumor. Adjacent lung had a median around 60 of the 100 largest tumor clones. Because sequencing included only one region (of the tumor), heterogeneity remains possible. Longer overall survival was associated with a higher density of T cells in the blood.

The table came from immunoSEQ multiplex PCR; TCRdb's copy has only in-frame clones and leaves some out. The repertoire holds tens of thousands of clones, with about 87% as singletons. On this clone itself: Its target is not known.

The material was peripheral blood, obtained before any cancer treatment. V and J are TRBV6-5 and TRBJ1-1, with D tentatively TRBD1 (5 bases). This receptor was taken from a man aged 40-75 years with stage I squamous cell lung carcinoma. The CDR3 DNA reads TGTGCCAGCATCATCAACCGGGGGTTGAACACTGAAGCTTTCTTT. Translated, it gives CASIINRGLNTEAFF.